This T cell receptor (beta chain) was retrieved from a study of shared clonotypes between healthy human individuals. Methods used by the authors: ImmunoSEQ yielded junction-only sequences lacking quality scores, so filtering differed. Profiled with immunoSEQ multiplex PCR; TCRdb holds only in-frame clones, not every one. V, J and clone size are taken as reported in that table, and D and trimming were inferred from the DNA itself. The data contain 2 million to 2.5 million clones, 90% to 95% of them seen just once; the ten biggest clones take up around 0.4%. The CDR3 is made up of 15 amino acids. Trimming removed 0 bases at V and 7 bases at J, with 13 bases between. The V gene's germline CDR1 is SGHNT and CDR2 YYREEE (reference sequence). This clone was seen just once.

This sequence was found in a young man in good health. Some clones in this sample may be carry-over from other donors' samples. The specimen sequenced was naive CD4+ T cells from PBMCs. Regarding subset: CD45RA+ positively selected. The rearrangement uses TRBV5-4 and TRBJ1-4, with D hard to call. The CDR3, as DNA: TGTGCCAGCAGCTTGGCCGGGCAGTCCGGTGAAAAACTGTTTTTT. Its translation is CASSLAGQSGEKLFF.